The T cell receptor (beta chain) under discussion was sequenced for a study of CD8 T cells in Susac syndrome. Looking at the study overall: Sequenced Susac syndrome patients included 5 or 6 with clinically active disease and about eight in remission. Patients with Susac syndrome had blood drawn and were at that point therapy-naive, on corticosteroids, or on intravenous immunoglobulin alone.

Sequencing of TCR beta, carried out with a high-throughput approach, was applied to CD8+ and CD4+ T cells from the blood. Random-hexamer reverse transcription was applied to 0.5 to 1 ug RNA. Each CDR3 protein gets one entry after TCRdb re-called the immunoSEQ multiplex PCR reads with MiXCR. Of about 240,000 distinct CDR3 sequences in the sample, approximately 95% are singletons; the top ten hold 0.1%. This clonotype was found once. Trimming took 3 bases from V and 6 from J, leaving 13 bases between them. The CDR3 sequence is 13 residues long. Germline values: CDR1 SGDLS, CDR2 YYNGEE. The material sequenced was CD4+ T cells from PBMCs. The chain carries TRBV9 and TRBJ2-7; either TRBD1 or TRBD2 may supply D (5 bases each). The TCR sequence derives from a human donor with Susac syndrome. CDR3 residues: CASSGVGEAEQYF. CDR3 DNA sequence: TGTGCCAGCAGCGGGGTGGGGGAAGCCGAGCAGTACTTC.